This T cell receptor (beta chain) was identified during a study of blood T cell repertoires in COVID-19. This clone has a single count. Profiling relied on immunoSEQ multiplex PCR, and the TCRdb table lists in-frame clones only, not all of them. The table shows some 150,000 clones, with 78% occurring only once. Germline CDR1 MDHEN, CDR2 SYDVKM. The CDR3 runs to 11 residues. Deletions cut 10 bases from V and 12 bases from J, with 18 bases between. The clonotype originates from a woman aged 45-60 years who had recovered from COVID-19. The sample was PBMCs or T cells enriched from blood (not recorded which). The chain carries TRBV28 and TRBJ1-1; D is possibly TRBD1 (6 bases). CDR3 bases: TGTGCCACCCGGACAGCTGTCATTCCTTTCTTT. Translation: CATRTAVIPFF.